The sequence of this T cell receptor beta chain was determined in a study of T cells in Graves' hyperthyroidism and ophthalmopathy. Germline CDR1 is MDHEN and CDR2 is SYDVKM. Trimming removed 3 bases from V and 8 bases from J, with 7 bases in between. This CDR3 has 11 residues. This clonotype was recorded many times. Its antigen is currently unknown. General observations from the study: Most thyroid-expanded clonotypes above 0.001 were also found in blood. The model foresaw ophthalmopathy a median about 6.1 months prior to onset.

Template material for amplifying TCR beta CDR3 regions consisted of RNA transcripts. The TCR CDR3 was amplified in a first-round RT-PCR using the HTBI primer set. TCRdb re-called the multiplex PCR reads with MiXCR, one entry per CDR3 protein. Here the sample spans about 530,000 distinct CDR3 sequences, roughly 15% being singletons. Clinical symptoms, serum thyroxine, TRAb, thyroid ultrasound and orbital computed tomography established diagnosis. PBMCs were obtained from approximately 9.2 ml fresh peripheral blood. Material for sequencing was blood. This rearrangement joins TRBV28 to TRBJ1-2, with no clear D. This TCR came from a woman under 30 with Graves' ophthalmopathy. In DNA, the CDR3 is TGTGCCAGCAGTTTCCTTCTGGGCTACACCTTC. Its protein is CASSFLLGYTF.